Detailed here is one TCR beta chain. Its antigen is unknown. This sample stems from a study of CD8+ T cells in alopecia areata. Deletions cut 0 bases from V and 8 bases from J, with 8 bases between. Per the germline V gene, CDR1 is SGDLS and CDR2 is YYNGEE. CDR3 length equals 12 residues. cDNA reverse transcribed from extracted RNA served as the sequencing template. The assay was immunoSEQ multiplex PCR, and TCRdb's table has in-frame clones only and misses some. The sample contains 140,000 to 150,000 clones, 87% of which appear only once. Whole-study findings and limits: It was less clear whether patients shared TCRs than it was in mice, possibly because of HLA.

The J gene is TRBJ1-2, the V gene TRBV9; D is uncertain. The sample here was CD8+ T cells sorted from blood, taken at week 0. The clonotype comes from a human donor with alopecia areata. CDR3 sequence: CASSVGQRGYTF. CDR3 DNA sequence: TGTGCCAGCAGCGTAGGGCAGAGGGGCTACACCTTC.